The source of this TCR beta chain is a study of Ad26.COV2.S vaccination and SARS-CoV-2 variants. Background on the study: Once or twice, 56 days apart, Ad26.COV2.S was delivered intramuscularly.

Details on this clone: Its antigen is not identified.

Generated by immunoSEQ multiplex PCR, the TCRdb table keeps only in-frame clones and is missing some. The table shows around 300,000 clones, with more than 85% occurring only once. The treatment was: around 19 received Ad26.COV2.S at low or high dose, single or two shots; roughly five received placebo; per-sample allocation not given. The samples were gathered on day 63 after the first injection of vaccine or placebo. A Boston donor was an adult aged 18-55 years. What was given as vaccine was an Ad26 vector encoding Wuhan-strain SARS-CoV-2 spike. Notes on the study in general: After vaccination, reports described spike-specific CD8+ and CD4+ T cell responses as showing substantial breadth.

From germline, CDR1 is LNHDA and CDR2 SQIVND (reference sequence). The CDR3 is 18 amino acids. The V segment lost 8 bases and the J segment 0 bases; nucleotides outside the gene matches: 15. This chain uses TRBV19 with TRBJ1-4, with TRBD1 matching 7 bases. The sample in question was peripheral blood, obtained in a trial of Ad26.COV2.S vaccine versus placebo. This clonotype was obtained from a person aged 18-65 years who received the Ad26.COV2.S COVID-19 vaccine or a placebo. This chain's CDR3 is CASSSAPRQGPTNEKLFF. CDR3 in DNA: TGTGCCAGTTCTTCCGCGCCCAGACAGGGCCCAACTAATGAAAAACTGTTTTTT. The full variable domain, in which reference TRBV19 and TRBJ1-4 provide the parts outside the CDR3, is DGGITQSPKYLFRKEGQNVTLSCEQNLNHDAMYWYRQDPGQGLRLIYYSQIVNDFQKGDIAEGYSVSREKKESFPLTVTSAQKNPTAFYLCASSSAPRQGPTNEKLFFGSGTQLSVL.